What follows are 25 T cell receptor beta chains derived from one specimen sequenced in a study of metastatic and nonmetastatic thyroid tumors (TCRdb year 2020). Receptors were amplified or captured by PCR. Sequencing was performed on an Illumina HiSeq 4000. TCRdb handled the public reads itself, with Q25 trimming in fastp and clone calling in MiXCR, and kept productive beta chains. In all, the sample holds some 19,000 clones, and just over 25% of those were seen once. The top ten clonotypes cover 3.3% of the sample. None of the patients had been given any treatment before thyroid surgery. The sample was blood. These receptors originate from a male donor with papillary thyroid cancer or a benign thyroid nodule (not recorded which). Some clones in this sample may be carry-over from other donors' samples.

The rearrangement joins TRBV20-1 to TRBJ2-7; TRBD2 matches at 13 bases. Looked up from germline, CDR1 is DFQATT and CDR2 is SNEGSKA (reference sequence). With 4 bases clipped from V and 2 bases from J, the junction kept 5 bases outside the gene matches. The CDR3 totals 15 residues. The CDR3 region has the DNA TGCAGTGCTAAACGGACTAGCGGGAGCCCCTACGAGCAGTACTTC. It is translated as CSAKRTSGSPYEQYF.

This clone was detected ten times or more. A much larger clone differs from this one at a single base, so this may be a read error. V usage is TRBV27 and J usage is TRBJ1-4, with no clear D. Looked up from germline, CDR1 is MNHEY and CDR2 is SMNVEV (reference sequence). CDR3 length: 13 residues. The CDR3 loop is CASSLRTDEKLFF. CDR3 in DNA: TGTGCCAGCAGTTTACGAACTGATGAAAAACTGTTTTTT.

This sequence joins TRBV4-1 and TRBJ1-2; possibly TRBD1 for D (6 bases). Looked up from germline, CDR1 is MGHRA and CDR2 is YSYEKL. This CDR3 spans 16 amino acids. V lost 0 bases, J lost 6 bases, and 17 bases lay in between. As DNA, the CDR3 is TGCGCCAGCAGCCAAGATCCGGGGGCAGCAGCGGATGGCTACACCTTC. It codes for CASSQDPGAAADGYTF.

This clone was recorded many times. This rearrangement joins TRBV18 to TRBJ1-5; D is unresolved. Trimming took off 2 bases at V and 1 base at J, with 12 bases between the two ends. This CDR3 contains 16 residues. Germline assignment: CDR1 KGHSH and CDR2 LQKENI. CDR3 region: CASSPMTVRSNQPQHF. CDR3 bases: TGTGCCAGCTCACCAATGACCGTCCGAAGCAATCAGCCCCAGCATTTT.

This clone came up once. For the CDR3, the DNA is TGCGCCAGCAGCTTAAACAGGGGCTCCGAGCAGTACTTC. It codes for CASSLNRGSEQYF. This sequence joins TRBV5-1 and TRBJ2-7, with 7 bases identical to TRBD1. V lost 2 bases and J lost 6; bases outside the gene matches: 5. From germline, CDR1 is SGHRS and CDR2 YFSETQ. The CDR3 has 13 residues.

The CDR3 is CASSSEVSPLHF. In DNA, the CDR3 is TGTGCCAGCAGCTCAGAGGTCTCCCCTCTGCATTTT. The V and J genes are TRBV11-2 and TRBJ1-5; D is unclear. The ends were cut back, 4 bases at V and 15 bases at J, with 16 bases in the middle. Germline V gene lookup returns CDR1 SGHAT and CDR2 FQNNGV. The CDR3 consists of 12 residues.

This clone has only a few counts. The chain couples TRBV9 to TRBJ2-1; D gene unclear. The CDR3 runs to 12 residues. Trimming removed 4 bases at V and 4 bases at J, with 6 bases between. Germline values: CDR1 SGDLS, CDR2 YYNGEE. The CDR3 DNA reads as TGTGCCAGCAGCCCGATGTACAATGAGCAGTTCTTC. It is translated as CASSPMYNEQFF.

Only a few counts were recorded for this clone. V gene TRBV27 combines with J gene TRBJ1-4; 8 bases match TRBD1. This CDR3 has 17 amino acids. Germline V gene lookup returns CDR1 MNHEY and CDR2 SMNVEV (reference sequence). Trimming at V came to 0 bases and at J to 3 bases, leaving 6 bases not matched to a gene. The CDR3 spells CASSLSGRGLSNEKLFF. CDR3 DNA: TGTGCCAGCAGTTTATCGGGCAGGGGGCTATCTAATGAAAAACTGTTTTTT.

This clone was picked up a small number of times. The genes are TRBV6-2 or TRBV6-3 and TRBJ2-1, with 9 bases matching TRBD2. The CDR3 length is 14 residues. Per the germline V gene, CDR1 is MNHEY and CDR2 is SVGEGT. V gave up 6 bases and J gave up 10 bases; unmatched junction bases: 10. CDR3: CASRPIAGVREQFF. CDR3 coding DNA: TGTGCCAGCAGACCTATAGCGGGAGTGAGAGAGCAGTTCTTC.

This chain uses TRBV12-3 or TRBV12-4 with TRBJ2-1; D perhaps matches TRBD2 (6 bases). Trimming pared 1 base from V and 7 bases from J, leaving 11 bases between. The CDR3 covers 14 residues. The CDR3 bases are TGTGCCAGCAGTTTAGTGGCTAGCGCGAATGAGCAGTTCTTC. Amino acid sequence: CASSLVASANEQFF.

The sample holds a few counts of this clone. The gene calls are TRBV6-1 and TRBJ1-4; unclear D gene. V lost 0 bases and J 12 bases, leaving 8 bases between the germline ends. CDR3 length equals 12 residues. Germline V gene sequence: CDR1 MNHNS, CDR2 SASEGT. As DNA, the CDR3 is TGTGCCAGCAGTGAAGCCGCCAGGCAACTGTTTTTT. Translated: CASSEAARQLFF.

This clone was counted a single time. V and J are TRBV5-5 and TRBJ1-2; 9 positions agree with TRBD1. The germline CDR1 and CDR2 sequences are SGHKS and YYEKEE (reference sequence). The V segment lost 5 bases and the J segment 6 bases; nucleotides outside the gene matches: 11. The length of the CDR3 is 15 residues. This CDR3 reads CASRPSLGQGNGYTF. CDR3 DNA: TGTGCCAGCAGACCTTCGCTGGGACAGGGTAATGGCTACACCTTC. The variable domain in full, completed from reference TRBV5-5 and TRBJ1-2, reads DAGVTQSPTHLIKTRGQQVTLRCSPISGHKSVSWYQQVLGQGPQFIFQYYEKEERGRGNFPDRFSARQFPNYSSELNVNALLLGDSALYLCASRPSLGQGNGYTFGSGTRLTVV.

The chain has TRBV12-5 and TRBJ2-2, with 8 positions matching TRBD2. CDR3 length equals 17 residues. CDR1 and CDR2 (germline): LGHNT, FRNRAP. The V segment lost 2 bases and the J segment 4 bases; nucleotides outside the gene matches: 9. The CDR3 DNA sequence: TGTGCTAGTGGTTTGACGACAAGCGGGAGTTTCACCGGGGAGCTGTTTTTT. Encoded protein: CASGLTTSGSFTGELFF.

This clone is medium-sized (0.01 to 0.1%) by share. This chain links TRBV30 with TRBJ1-2, with a possible D match to TRBD1 (6 bases). V lost 0 bases to trimming and J lost 4 bases, with 21 bases between them. This CDR3 region has 17 residues. Per the germline V gene, CDR1 is GTSNPN and CDR2 is SVGIG (reference sequence). Here the CDR3 DNA reads TGTGCCTGGAGTGTACGAATTTTGGCCTCGGACAGCTATGGCTACACCTTC. Translating gives CAWSVRILASDSYGYTF.

This clone was seen a few times. The gene calls are TRBV28 and TRBJ2-1; a possible D gene is TRBD2 (6 bases). V lost 1 base and J 8 bases, leaving 15 bases between the germline ends. Per germline, CDR1 MDHEN and CDR2 SYDVKM. The CDR3 covers 15 residues. CDR3 nucleotides: TGTGCCAGCAGTTTATCGGGACTCTACGAGGATGAGCAGTTCTTC. Amino acid sequence: CASSLSGLYEDEQFF.

This clone has a handful of counts. The chain links TRBV28 to TRBJ2-7, with TRBD2 matching 11 bases. CDR1 and CDR2 (germline): MDHEN, SYDVKM. This CDR3 is 14 amino acids long. Trimming removed 8 bases from V and 5 bases from J; junction bases left unmatched: 8. The CDR3 DNA reads as TGTGCCAGCGTAGCGGGAGGGCCGTCGCACGAGCAGTACTTC. Translating it yields CASVAGGPSHEQYF.

Only a few counts were recorded for this clone. This chain joins TRBV6-1 and TRBJ2-3; D is perhaps TRBD1 (6 bases). The CDR3 is made up of 16 amino acids. Germline V gives CDR1 MNHNS, CDR2 SASEGT. V dropped 6 bases and J dropped 1 base, with 17 bases sitting between them. CDR3 in DNA: TGTGCCAGCAGGCACTTCCAGGGGTTTGGCACAGATACGCAGTATTTT. Translation: CASRHFQGFGTDTQYF.

This clone is medium-sized within its sample. V gene TRBV5-1 combines with J gene TRBJ2-5; 13 bases are a match to TRBD2. Germline trimming cut 4 bases from V and 2 bases from J; bases unmatched to any gene: 5. From germline, CDR1 is SGHRS and CDR2 YFSETQ. CDR3 length equals 16 residues. The CDR3 protein is CASSLGLAGDQETQYF. CDR3 DNA sequence: TGCGCCAGCAGCCTAGGACTAGCGGGGGATCAAGAGACCCAGTACTTC.

This clone was recorded many times. The CDR3 protein is CASSHPSTDTQYF. CDR3 in DNA: TGTGCCAGCAGCCACCCGAGCACAGATACGCAGTATTTT. The chain is built from TRBV3-1 and TRBJ2-3; D not resolved. V lost 3 bases to trimming and J lost 0 bases, with 4 bases between them. This CDR3 region has 13 residues. Germline V gene lookup returns CDR1 LGHDT and CDR2 YNNKEL (reference sequence).

This clone occurred a few times. This chain links TRBV7-9 with TRBJ2-2; no clear D. CDR3 length: 12 residues. CDR1 SEHNR and CDR2 FQNEAQ come from the germline V gene (reference sequence). V shed 4 bases and J shed 5 bases, with 5 bases lying between them. The CDR3 DNA follows: TGTGCCAGCAGCTGGGGAACCGGGGAGCTGTTTTTT. It is translated as CASSWGTGELFF.

This clone was detected many times. This sequence joins TRBV5-8 and TRBJ2-1, with TRBD2 matching 9 bases. This CDR3 has 16 residues. V gave up 0 bases and J gave up 9 bases; unmatched junction bases: 10. CDR1 and CDR2 from the germline V gene are SGHTS and YDEGEE. CDR3 residues: CASSLDPSGVRGEQFF. Here the CDR3 DNA reads TGTGCCAGCAGCTTGGACCCTAGCGGGGTCAGGGGTGAGCAGTTCTTC.

This clone was seen a few times. The V gene is TRBV6-2 or TRBV6-3, the J gene TRBJ2-1; 7 bases match TRBD2. This CDR3 spans 15 amino acids. Germline CDR1 and CDR2: MNHEY and SVGEGT. V was pared by 0 bases and J by 5 bases, with 4 bases of the junction left unmatched. CDR3 sequence: CASSYSSGLNNEQFF. The CDR3 DNA is TGTGCCAGCAGTTACTCTAGCGGGCTTAACAATGAGCAGTTCTTC.

This clone was seen more than once but under ten times. The V gene is TRBV6-1, the J gene TRBJ2-1, with 8 bases fitting TRBD1. V was clipped by 4 bases and J by 5 bases; unmatched bases: 4. Germline V gives CDR1 MNHNS, CDR2 SASEGT. CDR3 length: 14 amino acids. CDR3 DNA sequence: TGTGCCAGCAGTGGGGGACAGGAACACAATGAGCAGTTCTTC. This translates into CASSGGQEHNEQFF.

This rearrangement joins TRBV20-1 to TRBJ1-4, with TRBD1 matching over 10 bases. Germline assignment: CDR1 DFQATT and CDR2 SNEGSKA (reference sequence). The CDR3 is made up of 15 amino acids. V was clipped by 2 bases and J by 6 bases; unmatched bases: 6. This CDR3 is CSARTPGQGYEKLFF. The CDR3 nucleotides read TGCAGTGCTAGAACACCGGGACAGGGGTATGAAAAACTGTTTTTT.

Within the sample, this clone is medium-sized. The rearrangement joins TRBV12-3 or TRBV12-4 to TRBJ2-2; 11 positions agree with TRBD1. The trim removed 6 bases at V and 5 bases at J, leaving 2 bases unmatched. CDR3 length: 14 residues. The CDR3 spells CASRRDRGTGELFF. The CDR3 coding sequence is TGTGCCAGCAGGAGGGACAGGGGGACCGGGGAGCTGTTTTTT.